This T cell receptor (beta chain) was identified in a study of blood T cell repertoires in COVID-19. The wider study: Samples taken during acute and convalescent COVID-19 were collected in the United States, Italy and Spain.

Original analysis: Reference gene primer amplification gave nucleated cell count estimates. Some clones are missing from TCRdb's copy, which holds only in-frame ones; the method was immunoSEQ multiplex PCR. V and J calls and clone size follow that table, whereas D and trimming were derived from the DNA. The profile shows about 180,000 clones, around 90% of them singletons. Germline values: CDR1 MNHNS, CDR2 SASEGT. The CDR3 is made up of 15 amino acids. Trimming at V came to 2 bases and at J to 4 bases, leaving 5 bases not matched to a gene. Those who participated ranged in age from roughly 18 to 89 years and resided in around 22 US areas. Assignment of participants to cohorts was predicated upon participant-reported clinical history.

The receptor's source is a woman in her late teens or twenties who had recovered from COVID-19. Sequencing was carried out using PBMCs or T cells enriched from blood (not recorded which). This rearrangement joins TRBV6-1 to TRBJ1-2; 9 positions match TRBD1. CDR3 residues: CASSERGTGIYGYTF. As DNA, the CDR3 is TGTGCCAGCAGTGAAAGGGGGACAGGGATCTATGGCTACACCTTC.